This T cell receptor (beta chain) was sequenced for a study of blood T cell repertoires in COVID-19. Study context: Sites across the United States, Italy and Spain contributed samples from acute and convalescent COVID-19.

Original processing notes: Amplified reference gene primers provided the basis for estimating nucleated cell counts. Profiling relied on immunoSEQ multiplex PCR, and the TCRdb table lists in-frame clones only, not all of them. V and J calls plus clone size are reproduced from that table; the DNA served to infer D and trimming. The repertoire holds about 220,000 clones, 80% to 90% seen once, with about 3.5% in the top ten. Participant age was about 18 to 89 years, and participants resided in 25 or so US areas. Grouping used clinical history reported by participants in a survey and questionnaire. V was cut by 1 base and J by 8 bases, with 23 bases left in between. Per germline, CDR1 SGHTA and CDR2 FQGTGA. The length of the CDR3 is 17 residues.

Sequenced sample: PBMCs or T cells enriched from blood (not recorded which). The chain links TRBV7-3 to TRBJ1-1; D possibly corresponds to TRBD1 (6 bases). The receptor's source is a woman younger than 30 in a cohort exposed to, infected with or recovered from COVID-19 (not recorded which). In nucleotides, the CDR3 is TGTGCCAGCAGCTTAAACCCCTCGGGGGGCGAAAAAAAGGAAGCTTTCTTT. This sequence encodes CASSLNPSGGEKKEAFF.